This TCR beta chain stems from a study of blood T cell repertoires in COVID-19. The CDR3 has 12 amino acids. V gave up 5 bases and J gave up 5 bases, with 10 bases separating them. Germline CDR1 is SNHLY and CDR2 is FYNNEI. Profiling relied on immunoSEQ multiplex PCR, and the TCRdb table lists in-frame clones only, not all of them. The sample contains hundreds of thousands of clones, around nine tenths of which appear only once. Only a few counts were recorded for this clone. Sequencing was performed on PBMCs or T cells enriched from blood (not recorded which). The sequence came from a woman aged 45-60 years who had recovered from COVID-19. The chain couples TRBV2 to TRBJ2-7, with a tentative D call TRBD1 (6 bases). CDR3 sequence reads: CASSTGFHEQYF. Written as DNA, the CDR3 is TGTGCCAGCAGTACAGGGTTCCACGAGCAGTACTTC.